The rows below give T cell receptor beta chains drawn from one sample of a study of blood T cell repertoires in COVID-19. The method was immunoSEQ multiplex PCR; TCRdb's version includes in-frame clones alone and lacks a portion of them. The sample yields some 13,000 clones, around 80% seen once. Sequencing was done on a sample of peripheral blood. The source of these receptors is a human donor in a cohort sampled during active COVID-19. CDR3s include the opening cysteine and the closing phenylalanine or tryptophan. D genes are given only for firm matches. Size values are once, few and many counts, or a class for expanded clones, and some rows have none.

V	D	J	size	CDR3	DNA
TRBV5-1	-	TRBJ1-1	-	CASSYLLGNTEAFF	TGCGCCAGCAGTTATTTGCTCGGGAACACTGAAGCTTTCTTT
TRBV5-1	-	TRBJ1-1	-	CARSLGGGPWTEAFF	TGCGCCCGCAGCTTGGGGGGGGGCCCTTGGACTGAAGCTTTCTTT
TRBV6-4	TRBD2	TRBJ2-7	-	CASSDSRRGTSYEQYF	TGTGCCAGCAGTGACTCGAGGCGGGGGACCTCCTACGAGCAGTACTTC
TRBV5-1	-	TRBJ2-5	once	CASSYGRGHQETQYF	TGCGCCAGCAGCTATGGAAGGGGCCACCAAGAGACCCAGTACTTC
TRBV6-5	-	TRBJ1-5	-	CASSPDSTNQPQHF	TGTGCCAGCAGCCCAGACAGCACTAATCAGCCCCAGCATTTT
TRBV18	TRBD1	TRBJ2-6	-	CASSLGQGALFSGANVLTF	TGTGCCAGCTCACTAGGACAGGGGGCCCTGTTCTCTGGGGCCAACGTCCTGACTTTC
TRBV5-8	-	TRBJ1-5	-	CASSLAGSALPYQPQHF	TGTGCCAGCAGCTTGGCCGGGTCGGCTCTACCCTATCAGCCCCAGCATTTT
TRBV28	-	TRBJ1-6	-	CASRPPLGSSYNSPLHF	TGTGCCAGCAGACCGCCCCTAGGGAGCTCCTATAATTCACCCCTCCACTTT
TRBV19	-	TRBJ2-1	-	CASRGGPHSYNEQFF	TGTGCCAGTAGGGGGGGACCACACTCCTACAATGAGCAGTTCTTC
TRBV6-5	TRBD1	TRBJ1-2	-	CASSLTGGGGYTF	TGTGCCAGCAGTTTGACAGGGGGCGGGGGCTACACCTTC
TRBV12-3/TRBV12-4	-	TRBJ1-6	-	CAIPGAGDSPLHF	TGTGCCATCCCCGGCGCGGGGGATTCACCCCTCCACTTT